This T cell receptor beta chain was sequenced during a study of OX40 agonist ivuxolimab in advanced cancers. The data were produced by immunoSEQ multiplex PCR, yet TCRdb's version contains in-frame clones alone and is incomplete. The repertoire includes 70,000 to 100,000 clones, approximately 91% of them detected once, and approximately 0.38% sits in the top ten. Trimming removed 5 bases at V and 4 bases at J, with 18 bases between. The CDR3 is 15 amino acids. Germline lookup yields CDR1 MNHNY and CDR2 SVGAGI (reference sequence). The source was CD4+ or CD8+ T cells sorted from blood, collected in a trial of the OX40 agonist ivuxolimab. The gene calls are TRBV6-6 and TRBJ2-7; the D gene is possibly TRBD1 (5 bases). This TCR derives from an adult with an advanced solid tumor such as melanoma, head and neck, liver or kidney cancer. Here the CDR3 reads CASSTRQSIGYEQYF. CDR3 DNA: TGTGCCAGCAGTACCCGACAGTCTATAGGGTACGAGCAGTACTTC.